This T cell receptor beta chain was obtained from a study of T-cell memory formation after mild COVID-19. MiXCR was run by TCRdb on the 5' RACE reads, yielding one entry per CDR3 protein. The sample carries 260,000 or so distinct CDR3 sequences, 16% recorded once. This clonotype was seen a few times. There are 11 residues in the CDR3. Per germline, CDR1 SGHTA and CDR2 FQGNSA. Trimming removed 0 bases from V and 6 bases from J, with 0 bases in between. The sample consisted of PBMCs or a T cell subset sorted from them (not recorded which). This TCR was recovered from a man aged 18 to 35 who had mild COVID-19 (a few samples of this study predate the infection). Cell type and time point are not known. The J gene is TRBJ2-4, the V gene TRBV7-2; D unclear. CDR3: CASSLANIQYF. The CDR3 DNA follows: TGTGCCAGCAGCTTAGCAAACATTCAGTACTTC.